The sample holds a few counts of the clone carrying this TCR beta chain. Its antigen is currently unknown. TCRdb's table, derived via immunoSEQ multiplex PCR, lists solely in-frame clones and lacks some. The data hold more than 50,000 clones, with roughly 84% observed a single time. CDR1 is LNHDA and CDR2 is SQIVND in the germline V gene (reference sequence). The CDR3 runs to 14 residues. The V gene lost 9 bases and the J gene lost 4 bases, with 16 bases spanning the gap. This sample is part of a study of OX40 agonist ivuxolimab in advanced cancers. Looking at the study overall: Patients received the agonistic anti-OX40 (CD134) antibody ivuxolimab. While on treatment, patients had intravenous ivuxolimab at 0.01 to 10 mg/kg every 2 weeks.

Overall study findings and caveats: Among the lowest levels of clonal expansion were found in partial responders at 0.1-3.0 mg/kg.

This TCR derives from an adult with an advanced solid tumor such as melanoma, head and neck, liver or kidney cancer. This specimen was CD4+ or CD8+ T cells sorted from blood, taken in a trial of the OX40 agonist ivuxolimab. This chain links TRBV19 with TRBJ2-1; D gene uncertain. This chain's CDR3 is CASEIGGRYNEQFF. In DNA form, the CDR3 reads TGTGCCAGCGAGATCGGCGGTCGTTACAATGAGCAGTTCTTC.